This T cell receptor beta chain was documented in a study of T cell responses to AZD1222 COVID-19 vaccine. Findings and limits, study-wide: The breadth and depth of Spike-specific TCRs increased once two AZD1222 doses had been given. Per reports, nearly half of all spike-specific TCRs target regions that are unmutated in variants. CD4 TCRs associated with vaccination spanned spike, dominating at 160-218 and 743-854.

In the case of this clone: No antigen is known for it.

Germline-derived CDR1 and CDR2 are SGHRS and YFSETQ. V gave up 7 bases and J gave up 1 base; unmatched junction bases: 11. CDR3 length: 15 amino acids. Assay used: immunoSEQ multiplex PCR; TCRdb lists only in-frame clones, some missing. This repertoire shows around 100,000 clones, less than 95% found once; its top ten account for 1% to 1.5%. The source was peripheral blood, collected on day 0 of AZD1222 vaccination. The sequence was collected from an adult in good health. The chain uses TRBV5-1 and TRBJ2-7; the match to TRBD1 covers 7 bases. The CDR3 region has the DNA TGCGCCAGCTCCCACGGGACAGCGCTTTCCTACGAGCAGTACTTC. Translated: CASSHGTALSYEQYF.